These 14 T cell receptor beta chains share one sample of origin, sequenced in a study of graft-versus-host responses after intestinal transplantation. Data came from immunoSEQ multiplex PCR; TCRdb stores just in-frame clones and leaves some out. The table shows over 10,000 clones, with around 85% occurring only once. Sequences were derived from PBMCs, sampled just over 300 days after intestinal transplant. These receptors came from a human patient who received an intestinal transplant, so some T cells may come from the graft donor.

The chain links TRBV4-2 to TRBJ2-1; unclear D gene. The ends were cut back, 1 base at V and 0 bases at J, with 19 bases in the middle. Germline CDR1 is LGHNA and CDR2 is YNFKEQ. This CDR3 is 19 amino acids long. In DNA, the CDR3 is TGTGCCAGCAGCCAAGCTTTGTCAACCCCGACGAGCTCCTACAATGAGCAGTTCTTC. This translates into CASSQALSTPTSSYNEQFF.

This chain links TRBV19 with TRBJ2-5, with 10 bases lining up with TRBD2. Germline CDR1 and CDR2: LNHDA and SQIVND (reference sequence). Trimming cost V 9 bases and J 5 bases; bases outside gene matches: 12. The CDR3 sequence is 15 residues long. CDR3 amino acids: CASSPSGRALETQYF. The DNA for the CDR3 is TGTGCCAGCAGCCCCAGCGGGAGGGCCCTCGAGACCCAGTACTTC. The whole variable domain, remainder taken from reference TRBV19 and TRBJ2-5, is DGGITQSPKYLFRKEGQNVTLSCEQNLNHDAMYWYRQDPGQGLRLIYYSQIVNDFQKGDIAEGYSVSREKKESFPLTVTSAQKNPTAFYLCASSPSGRALETQYFGPGTRLLVL.

The chain uses TRBV5-6 and TRBJ2-2, with unresolved D. The CDR3 is made up of 12 amino acids. V lost 6 bases and J lost 4, with 7 bases in between. Per germline, CDR1 SGHDT and CDR2 YYEEEE. The CDR3 DNA sequence: TGTGCCAGCAATTTCGCCACCGGGGAGCTGTTTTTT. Protein product: CASNFATGELFF. The variable domain in full, with the rest retrieved from reference TRBV5-6 and TRBJ2-2, is DAGVTQSPTHLIKTRGQQVTLRCSPKSGHDTVSWYQQALGQGPQFIFQYYEEEERQRGNFPDRFSGHQFPNYSSELNVNALLLGDSALYLCASNFATGELFFGEGSRLTVL.

The chain links TRBV5-1 to TRBJ2-1; 8 nucleotides match TRBD1. The CDR3 contains 13 residues. V lost 3 bases and J lost 7; bases outside the gene matches: 3. Germline lookup yields CDR1 SGHRS and CDR2 YFSETQ. In nucleotides, the CDR3 is TGCGCCAGCAGCTCCAGGGGGCCGAATGAGCAGTTCTTC. Translating gives CASSSRGPNEQFF.

This rearrangement joins TRBV5-6 to TRBJ2-1; 9 bases agree with TRBD2. The CDR3 has 16 residues. Germline V CDR1 and CDR2: SGHDT, YYEEEE. V was pared by 6 bases and J by 0 bases, with 7 bases of the junction left unmatched. CDR3 region: CASTSLSGSSYNEQFF. CDR3 DNA sequence: TGTGCCAGCACCTCACTTAGCGGGAGCTCCTACAATGAGCAGTTCTTC.

The rearrangement uses TRBV9 and TRBJ1-1; no clear D. The CDR3 has 14 amino acids. V was cut by 3 bases and J by 0 bases, with 9 bases left in between. The germline CDR1 and CDR2 sequences are SGDLS and YYNGEE. CDR3 nucleotides: TGTGCCAGCAGCGGACGACAACTGAACACTGAAGCTTTCTTT. It is translated as CASSGRQLNTEAFF.

The CDR3 here is CASSPSPGQGLEEQYF. The CDR3 DNA reads as TGTGCCAGCTCACCGTCTCCGGGACAGGGACTGGAGGAGCAGTACTTC. The chain carries TRBV18 and TRBJ2-7; 9 positions agree with TRBD1. Trimming removed 3 bases from V and 7 bases from J; junction bases left unmatched: 13. In germline, CDR1 is KGHSH, CDR2 LQKENI. This CDR3 is 16 amino acids long.

V gene TRBV6-5 combines with J gene TRBJ1-2; a weak D match, TRBD1 (6 bases). The ends were cut back, 6 bases at V and 8 bases at J, with 16 bases in the middle. Germline lookup yields CDR1 MNHEY and CDR2 SVGAGI. This CDR3 is 13 amino acids long. The CDR3 DNA follows: TGTGCCAGCAGAATTCCGGGACAACGGGGCTACACCTTC. This codes for CASRIPGQRGYTF.

The chain combines TRBV19 with TRBJ2-1; 9 nucleotides line up with TRBD2. Germline CDR1 is LNHDA and CDR2 is SQIVND (reference sequence). The CDR3 consists of 15 residues. The ends lost 6 bases at V and 5 bases at J; junction bases unmatched: 8. As DNA, the CDR3 is TGTGCCAGTAGCGATAGCGGGGGCATGCACAATGAGCAGTTCTTC. The encoded protein is CASSDSGGMHNEQFF. Filled out from reference TRBV19 and TRBJ2-1, the complete variable domain reads DGGITQSPKYLFRKEGQNVTLSCEQNLNHDAMYWYRQDPGQGLRLIYYSQIVNDFQKGDIAEGYSVSREKKESFPLTVTSAQKNPTAFYLCASSDSGGMHNEQFFGPGTRLTVL.

The chain employs TRBV4-1 and TRBJ2-7, with D possibly matching TRBD1 (6 bases). The CDR3 is 15 amino acids. Germline values: CDR1 MGHRA, CDR2 YSYEKL. The V end was cut by 1 base, the J end by 2 bases, with 12 bases between. CDR3 loop: CASSQVTGETYEQYF. The DNA of the CDR3 is TGCGCCAGCAGCCAAGTGACAGGAGAAACCTACGAGCAGTACTTC.

The chain recombines TRBV5-1 with TRBJ2-3, with TRBD2 matching over 9 bases. The CDR3 consists of 17 residues. Germline CDR1 and CDR2: SGHRS and YFSETQ. After removal of 0 bases from V and 6 bases from J, the junction contained 11 bases not matched to a gene. CDR3 protein: CASSLGGGGRALDTQYF. The CDR3 DNA is TGCGCCAGCAGCTTGGGCGGCGGCGGGAGGGCCCTGGATACGCAGTATTTT.

The chain carries TRBV29-1 and TRBJ2-3; D remains unclear. CDR1 is SQVTM, CDR2 ANQGSEA, per germline. The CDR3 runs 12 residues. The germline V and J ends were trimmed by 4 bases and 0 bases, with 5 bases remaining between them. The CDR3 here is CSVGVSTDTQYF. Written as DNA, the CDR3 is TGCAGCGTTGGAGTAAGCACAGATACGCAGTATTTT.

Turning to this clone: The sample carries other DNA sequences with the same CDR3. The V gene is TRBV11-3, the J gene TRBJ1-1; tentative D call: TRBD1 (5 bases). The CDR3 covers 13 residues. The germline V gene has CDR1 SGHNT and CDR2 YENEEA. Trimming took 3 bases from V and 2 from J, leaving 7 bases between them. CDR3 region: CASSLTANTEAFF. The CDR3 coding sequence is TGTGCCAGCAGCTTGACAGCCAACACTGAAGCTTTCTTT.

The gene calls are TRBV12-5 and TRBJ2-5, with D unclear. CDR3 length equals 13 residues. CDR1 is LGHNT, CDR2 FRNRAP, per germline. V gave up 7 bases and J gave up 2 bases, with 11 bases separating them. The CDR3 loop reads CASARQGQETQYF. The CDR3 DNA reads TGTGCTAGTGCACGCCAAGGACAAGAGACCCAGTACTTC.